The clone carrying this TCR beta chain was picked up many times. Its cognate antigen is unknown. A universal primer binding site was introduced by template switching. The final cDNA contained unique molecular identifiers. MiXCR, run by TCRdb on the 5' RACE reads, gives a single entry per CDR3 protein. This table holds around 500,000 distinct CDR3 sequences, about 14% found once. With no exceptions, donors were healthy Caucasians. The data stem from a study of identical twins. Findings and caveats of the study: Models predicted less out-of-frame TCR alpha sharing in monozygotic twins than was found. Findings depended on cross-sectional statistics rather than tracking the same donors.

These data also featured in a second study, about yellow fever vaccine responses in identical twins.

This receptor was obtained from a woman between 18 and 29 years old in good health. Specimen: CD4+ T cells sorted from blood.

The CDR3 coding sequence is TGTGCCAGCAGTGAGTTCAGGGGCAACACCGGGGAGCTGTTTTTT. Protein sequence: CASSEFRGNTGELFF. The genes are TRBV2 and TRBJ2-2, with a tentative D call TRBD1 (6 bases). The germline V and J ends were trimmed by 3 bases and 2 bases, with 10 bases remaining between them. Germline CDR1 is SNHLY and CDR2 is FYNNEI. CDR3 size: 15 residues.